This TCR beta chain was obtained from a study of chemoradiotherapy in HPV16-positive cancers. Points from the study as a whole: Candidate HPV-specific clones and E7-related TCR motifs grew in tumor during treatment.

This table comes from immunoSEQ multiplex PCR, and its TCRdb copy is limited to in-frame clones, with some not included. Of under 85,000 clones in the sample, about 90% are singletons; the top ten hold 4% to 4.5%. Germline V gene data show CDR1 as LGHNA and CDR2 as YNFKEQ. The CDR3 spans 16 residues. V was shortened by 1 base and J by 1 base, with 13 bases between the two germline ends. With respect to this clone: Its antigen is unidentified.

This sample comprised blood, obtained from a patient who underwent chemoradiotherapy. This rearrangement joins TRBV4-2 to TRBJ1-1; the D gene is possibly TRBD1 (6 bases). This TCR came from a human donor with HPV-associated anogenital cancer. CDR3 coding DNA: TGTGCCAGCAGCCAAGTTAGGGGGGCGGCGAACACTGAAGCTTTCTTT. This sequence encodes CASSQVRGAANTEAFF.